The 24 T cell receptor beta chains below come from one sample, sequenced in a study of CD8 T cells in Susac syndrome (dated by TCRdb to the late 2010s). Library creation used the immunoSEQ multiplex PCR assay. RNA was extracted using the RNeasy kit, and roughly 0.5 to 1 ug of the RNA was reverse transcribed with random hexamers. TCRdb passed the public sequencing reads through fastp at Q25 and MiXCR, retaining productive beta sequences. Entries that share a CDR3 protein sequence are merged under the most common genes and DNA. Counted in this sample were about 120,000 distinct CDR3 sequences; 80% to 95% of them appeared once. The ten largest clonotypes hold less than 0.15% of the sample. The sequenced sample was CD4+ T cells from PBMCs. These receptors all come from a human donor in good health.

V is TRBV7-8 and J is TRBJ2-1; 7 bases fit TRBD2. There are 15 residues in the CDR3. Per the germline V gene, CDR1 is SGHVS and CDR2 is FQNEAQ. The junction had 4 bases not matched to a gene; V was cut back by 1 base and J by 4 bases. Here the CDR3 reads CASSLDEREYNEQFF. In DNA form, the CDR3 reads TGTGCCAGCAGCTTAGACGAGCGGGAATACAATGAGCAGTTCTTC.

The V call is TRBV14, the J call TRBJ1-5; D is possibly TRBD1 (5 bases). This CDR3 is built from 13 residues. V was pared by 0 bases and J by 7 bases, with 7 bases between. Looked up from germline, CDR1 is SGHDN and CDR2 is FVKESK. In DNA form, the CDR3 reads TGTGCCAGCAGCCAAGACAGGGTACAGCCCCAGCATTTT. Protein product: CASSQDRVQPQHF. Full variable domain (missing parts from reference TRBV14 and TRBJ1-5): EAGVTQFPSHSVIEKGQTVTLRCDPISGHDNLYWYRRVMGKEIKFLLHFVKESKQDESGMPNNRFLAERTGGTYSTLKVQPAELEDSGVYFCASSQDRVQPQHFGDGTRLSIL.

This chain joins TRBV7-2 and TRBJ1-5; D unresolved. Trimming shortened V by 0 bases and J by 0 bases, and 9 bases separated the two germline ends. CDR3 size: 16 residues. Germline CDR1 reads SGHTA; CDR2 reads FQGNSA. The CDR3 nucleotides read TGTGCCAGCAGCTTAGCTAGGTTGTATAGCAATCAGCCCCAGCATTTT. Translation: CASSLARLYSNQPQHF.

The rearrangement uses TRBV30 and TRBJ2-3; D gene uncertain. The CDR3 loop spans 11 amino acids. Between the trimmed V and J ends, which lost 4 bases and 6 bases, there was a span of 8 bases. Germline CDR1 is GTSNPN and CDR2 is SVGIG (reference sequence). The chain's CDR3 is CAWISHDTQYF. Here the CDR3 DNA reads TGTGCCTGGATATCCCACGATACGCAGTATTTT.

DNA for the CDR3: TGCAGTGCCGGACGAAGGGATCTAGCGGGAGGCCACTTCTCCTACAATGAGCAGTTCTTC. Protein product: CSAGRRDLAGGHFSYNEQFF. The chain uses TRBV20-1 and TRBJ2-1; 11 bases are shared with TRBD2. Germline V gives CDR1 DFQATT, CDR2 SNEGSKA (reference sequence). This CDR3 has 20 amino acids. V lost 6 bases and J lost 0; bases outside the gene matches: 19.

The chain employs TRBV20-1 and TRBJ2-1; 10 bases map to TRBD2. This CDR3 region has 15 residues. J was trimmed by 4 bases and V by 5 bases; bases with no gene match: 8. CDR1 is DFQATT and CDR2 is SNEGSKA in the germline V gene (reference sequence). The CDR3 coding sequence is TGCAGTGCTCTTAGAGCGGGGGGGAAATACAATGAGCAGTTCTTC. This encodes CSALRAGGKYNEQFF.

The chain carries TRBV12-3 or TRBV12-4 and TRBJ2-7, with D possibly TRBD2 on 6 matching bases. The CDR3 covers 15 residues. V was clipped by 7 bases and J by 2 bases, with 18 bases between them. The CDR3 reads CASISGGGPPYEQYF. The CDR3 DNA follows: TGTGCCAGCATCTCCGGGGGAGGACCCCCCTACGAGCAGTACTTC.

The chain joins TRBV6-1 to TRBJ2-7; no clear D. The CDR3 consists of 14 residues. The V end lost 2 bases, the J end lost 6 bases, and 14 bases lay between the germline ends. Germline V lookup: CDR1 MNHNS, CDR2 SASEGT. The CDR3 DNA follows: TGTGCCAGCAGTGAAAGTATGGACCTCGGCGAGCAGTACTTC. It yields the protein CASSESMDLGEQYF.

CDR3 nucleotide sequence: TGTGCCAGCAGCTTAGGGCTGCGGAGGGGAACCGGGGAGCTGTTTTTT. Amino acids: CASSLGLRRGTGELFF. The rearrangement joins TRBV7-2 to TRBJ2-2; the D gene is possibly TRBD2 (6 bases). Germline lookup yields CDR1 SGHTA and CDR2 FQGNSA. V dropped 1 base and J dropped 5 bases, with 14 bases sitting between them. CDR3 size: 16 residues.

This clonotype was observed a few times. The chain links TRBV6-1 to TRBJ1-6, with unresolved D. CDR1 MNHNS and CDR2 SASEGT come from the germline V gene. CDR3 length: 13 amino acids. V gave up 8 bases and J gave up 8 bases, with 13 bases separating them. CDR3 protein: CASLGFSDSPLHF. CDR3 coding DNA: TGTGCCAGCCTCGGATTTAGCGATTCACCCCTCCACTTT.

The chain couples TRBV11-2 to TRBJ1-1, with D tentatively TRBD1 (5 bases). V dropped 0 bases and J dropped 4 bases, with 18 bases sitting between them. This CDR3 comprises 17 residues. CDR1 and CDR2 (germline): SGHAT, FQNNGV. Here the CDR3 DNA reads TGTGCCAGCAGCTTAGACGACGAGGGGCATTACGGCACTGAAGCTTTCTTT. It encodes CASSLDDEGHYGTEAFF.

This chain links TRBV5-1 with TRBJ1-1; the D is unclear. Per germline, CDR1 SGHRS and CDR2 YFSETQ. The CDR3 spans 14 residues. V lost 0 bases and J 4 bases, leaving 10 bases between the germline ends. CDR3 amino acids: CASSLAAGSTEAFF. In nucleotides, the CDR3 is TGCGCCAGCAGCTTGGCCGCGGGTTCCACTGAAGCTTTCTTT.

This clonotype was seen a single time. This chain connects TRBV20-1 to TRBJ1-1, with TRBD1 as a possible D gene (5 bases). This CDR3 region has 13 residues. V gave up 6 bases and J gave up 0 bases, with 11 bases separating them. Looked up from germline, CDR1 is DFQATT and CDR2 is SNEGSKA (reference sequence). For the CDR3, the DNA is TGCAGTGCCAAGGGGAGGATGAACACTGAAGCTTTCTTT. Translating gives CSAKGRMNTEAFF.

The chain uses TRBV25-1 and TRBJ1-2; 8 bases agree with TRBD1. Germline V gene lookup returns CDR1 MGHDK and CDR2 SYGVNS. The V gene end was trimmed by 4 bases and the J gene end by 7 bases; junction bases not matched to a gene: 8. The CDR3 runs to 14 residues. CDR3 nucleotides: TGTGCCAGCAGTGGGGTGACAGGGGCGGGTGGCTACACCTTC. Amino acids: CASSGVTGAGGYTF.

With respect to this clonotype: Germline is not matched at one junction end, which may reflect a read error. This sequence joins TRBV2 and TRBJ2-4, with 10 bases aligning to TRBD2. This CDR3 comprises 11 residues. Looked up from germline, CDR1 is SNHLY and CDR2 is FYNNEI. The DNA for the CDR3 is TGTGCCAGCAGCGCCGGTCTAGCGGGAGATTTC. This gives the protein CASSAGLAGDF.

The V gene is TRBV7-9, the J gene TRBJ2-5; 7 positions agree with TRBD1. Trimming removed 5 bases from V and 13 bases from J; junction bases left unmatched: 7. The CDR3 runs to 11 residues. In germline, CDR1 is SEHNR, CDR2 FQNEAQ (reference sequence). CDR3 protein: CASSPEGQSYF. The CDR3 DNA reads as TGTGCCAGCAGCCCAGAGGGACAGTCGTACTTC.

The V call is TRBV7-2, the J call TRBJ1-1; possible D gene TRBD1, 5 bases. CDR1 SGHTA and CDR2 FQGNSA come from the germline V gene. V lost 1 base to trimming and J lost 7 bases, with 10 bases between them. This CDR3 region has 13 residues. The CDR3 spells CASSLGWGIEAFF. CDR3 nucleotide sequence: TGTGCCAGCAGCTTAGGGTGGGGGATTGAAGCTTTCTTT.

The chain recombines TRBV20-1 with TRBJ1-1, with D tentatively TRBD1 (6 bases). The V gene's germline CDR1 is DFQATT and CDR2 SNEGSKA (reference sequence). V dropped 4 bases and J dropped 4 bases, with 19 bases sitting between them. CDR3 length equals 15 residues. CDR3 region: CSAKTGRSGSTEAFF. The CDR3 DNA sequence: TGCAGTGCTAAGACAGGTCGGAGCGGGAGCACTGAAGCTTTCTTT.

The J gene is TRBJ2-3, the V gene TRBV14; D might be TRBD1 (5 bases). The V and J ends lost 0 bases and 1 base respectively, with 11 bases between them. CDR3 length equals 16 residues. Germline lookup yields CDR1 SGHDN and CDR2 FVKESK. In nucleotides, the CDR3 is TGTGCCAGCAGCCAAGATCAGGGCACCGGCACAGATACGCAGTATTTT. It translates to CASSQDQGTGTDTQYF.

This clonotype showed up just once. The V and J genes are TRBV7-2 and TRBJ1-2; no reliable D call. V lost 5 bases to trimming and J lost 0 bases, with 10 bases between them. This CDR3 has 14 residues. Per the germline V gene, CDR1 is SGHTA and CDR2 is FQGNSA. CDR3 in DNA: TGTGCCAGCAGCGAGAACGGAGCTAACTATGGCTACACCTTC. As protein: CASSENGANYGYTF. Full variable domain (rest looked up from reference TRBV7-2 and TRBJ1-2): GAGVSQSPSNKVTEKGKDVELRCDPISGHTALYWYRQSLGQGLEFLIYFQGNSAPDKSGLPSDRFSAERTGGSVSTLTIQRTQQEDSAVYLCASSENGANYGYTFGSGTRLTVV.

The CDR3 protein is CASSAGQVQNGYTF. CDR3 sequence (DNA): TGCGCCAGCAGCGCCGGACAGGTCCAGAATGGCTACACCTTC. The chain uses TRBV5-1 and TRBJ1-2; 7 positions agree with TRBD1. CDR3 length: 14 amino acids. The germline V gene has CDR1 SGHRS and CDR2 YFSETQ. Trimming took 4 bases from V and 6 from J; bases not matched to a gene: 9. Looking up the rest from reference TRBV5-1 and TRBJ1-2 gives the full variable domain: KAGVTQTPRYLIKTRGQQVTLSCSPISGHRSVSWYQQTPGQGLQFLFEYFSETQRNKGNFPGRFSGRQFSNSRSEMNVSTLELGDSALYLCASSAGQVQNGYTFGSGTRLTVV.

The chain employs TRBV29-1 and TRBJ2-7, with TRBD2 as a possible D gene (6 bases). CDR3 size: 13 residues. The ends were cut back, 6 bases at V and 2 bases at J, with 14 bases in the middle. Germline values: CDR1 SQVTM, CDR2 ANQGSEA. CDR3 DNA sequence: TGCAGCGTCCGGGAGCAACTGACCTACGAGCAGTACTTC. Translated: CSVREQLTYEQYF.

The CDR3 sequence: CASSDNYGYTF. The CDR3 coding sequence is TGTGCCAGCAGCGATAACTATGGCTACACCTTC. The chain carries TRBV14 and TRBJ1-2; D unclear. V was cut by 5 bases and J by 1 base, with 2 bases left in between. This CDR3 comprises 11 residues. Germline CDR1 reads SGHDN; CDR2 reads FVKESK.

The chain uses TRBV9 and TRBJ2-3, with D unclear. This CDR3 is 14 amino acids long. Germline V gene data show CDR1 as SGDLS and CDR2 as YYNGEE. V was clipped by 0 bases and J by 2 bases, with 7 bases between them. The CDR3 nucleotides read TGTGCCAGCAGCGTAGCCGTGTACACAGATACGCAGTATTTT. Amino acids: CASSVAVYTDTQYF.